This entry describes one T cell receptor beta chain. These data belong to a study of blood T cell repertoires in COVID-19. As for the study in general: There were acute and convalescent COVID-19 samples, and they came from the United States, Italy and Spain. Nucleic acid was either cDNA or gDNA, and it came from T cells, B-cell-depleted T cells, or PBMCs.

Source study methods: Amplification of reference gene primers provided the estimated nucleated cell counts. TCRdb keeps only in-frame clones here, not all; method: immunoSEQ multiplex PCR. That table supplies the V and J calls and clone size; D and trimming were determined from the DNA. The sample shows 310,000 or so clones, more than 70% of them seen only once. Germline lookup yields CDR1 MNHEY and CDR2 SVGAGI. This CDR3 is built from 14 residues. V trimming: 5 bases; J trimming: 7 bases; junction bases outside the gene matches: 7. The V gene is TRBV6-5, the J gene TRBJ1-4, with 7 nucleotides matching TRBD1. This sequence originates from a woman in her forties or fifties with acute or convalescent COVID-19. Sequencing was performed on peripheral blood. This CDR3 reads CASSPTGIGEKLFF. CDR3 DNA: TGTGCCAGCAGTCCGACAGGGATCGGTGAAAAACTGTTTTTT.